The T cell receptor (beta chain) under discussion was sequenced for a study of beta chain features in type 1 diabetes. In the study overall: Sorted cells from all samples, numbering fewer than 120,000,000, were examined.

Study observations and caveats: Whether HLA type influences TCRB rearrangement remained unresolved here.

CDR3 size: 15 residues. Trimming took 2 bases from V and 3 from J, leaving 13 bases between them. Germline lookup yields CDR1 MNHEY and CDR2 SVGAGI. Note on this clone: Its antigen is unknown.

Isolated RNA was reverse transcribed in full, so expressed TCRB transcripts were sequenced. Produced via immunoSEQ multiplex PCR; TCRdb's table is partial and in-frame only. This table has under 800,000 clones, about 16% appearing once. This rearrangement joins TRBV6-5 to TRBJ1-2; D gene unclear. Sequencing input: naive CD4+ T cells from blood. The TCR was taken from a man between 18 and 29 years old in good health. DNA for the CDR3: TGTGCCAGCAGTTACGGGCACCTATTGGACTATGGCTACACCTTC. This translates into CASSYGHLLDYGYTF.